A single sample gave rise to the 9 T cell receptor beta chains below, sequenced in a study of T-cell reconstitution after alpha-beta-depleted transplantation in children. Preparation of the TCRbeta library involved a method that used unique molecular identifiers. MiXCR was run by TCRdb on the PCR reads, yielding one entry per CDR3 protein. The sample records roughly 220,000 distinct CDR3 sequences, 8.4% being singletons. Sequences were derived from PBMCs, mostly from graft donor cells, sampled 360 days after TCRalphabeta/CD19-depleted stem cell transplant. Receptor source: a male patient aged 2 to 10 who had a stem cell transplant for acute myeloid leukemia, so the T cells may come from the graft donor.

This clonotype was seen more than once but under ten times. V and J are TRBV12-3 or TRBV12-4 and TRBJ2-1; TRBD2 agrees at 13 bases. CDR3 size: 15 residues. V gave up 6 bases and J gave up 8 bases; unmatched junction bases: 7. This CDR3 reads CASSPTSGRAHEQFF. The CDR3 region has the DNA TGTGCCAGCAGCCCCACTAGCGGGAGGGCCCATGAGCAGTTCTTC.

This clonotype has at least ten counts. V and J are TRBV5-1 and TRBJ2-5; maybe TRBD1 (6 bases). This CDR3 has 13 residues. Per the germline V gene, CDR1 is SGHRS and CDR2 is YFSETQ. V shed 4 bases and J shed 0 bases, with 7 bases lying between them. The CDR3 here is CASSPGDQETQYF. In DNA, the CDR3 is TGCGCCAGCAGCCCAGGGGACCAAGAGACCCAGTACTTC.

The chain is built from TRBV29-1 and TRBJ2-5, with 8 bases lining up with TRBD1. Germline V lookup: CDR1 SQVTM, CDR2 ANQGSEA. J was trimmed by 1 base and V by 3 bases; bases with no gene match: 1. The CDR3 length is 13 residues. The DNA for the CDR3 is TGCAGCGTTGATCAGGGGGCCCAAGAGACCCAGTACTTC. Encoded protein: CSVDQGAQETQYF.

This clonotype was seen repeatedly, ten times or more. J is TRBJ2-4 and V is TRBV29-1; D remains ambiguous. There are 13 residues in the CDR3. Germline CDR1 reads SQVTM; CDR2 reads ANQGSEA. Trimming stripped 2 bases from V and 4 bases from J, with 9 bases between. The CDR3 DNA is TGCAGCGTTGAATTCCACGGTAAAAACATTCAGTACTTC. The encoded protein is CSVEFHGKNIQYF. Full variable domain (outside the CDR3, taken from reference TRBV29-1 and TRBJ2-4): SAVISQKPSRDICQRGTSLTIQCQVDSQVTMMFWYRQQPGQSLTLIATANQGSEATYESGFVIDKFPISRPNLTFSTLTVSNMSPEDSSIYLCSVEFHGKNIQYFGAGTRLSVL.

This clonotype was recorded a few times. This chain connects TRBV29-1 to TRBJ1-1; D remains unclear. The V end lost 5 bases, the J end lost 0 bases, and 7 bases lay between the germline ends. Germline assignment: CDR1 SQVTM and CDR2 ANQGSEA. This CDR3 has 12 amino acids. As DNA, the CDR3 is TGCAGCGTTCGTCCAGTGAACACTGAAGCTTTCTTT. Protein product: CSVRPVNTEAFF.

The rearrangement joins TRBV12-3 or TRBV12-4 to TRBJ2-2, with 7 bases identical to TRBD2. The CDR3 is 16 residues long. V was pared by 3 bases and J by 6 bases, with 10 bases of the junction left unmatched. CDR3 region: CASSFTGEGAPGELFF. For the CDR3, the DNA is TGTGCCAGCAGTTTTACCGGGGAGGGAGCTCCCGGGGAGCTGTTTTTT.

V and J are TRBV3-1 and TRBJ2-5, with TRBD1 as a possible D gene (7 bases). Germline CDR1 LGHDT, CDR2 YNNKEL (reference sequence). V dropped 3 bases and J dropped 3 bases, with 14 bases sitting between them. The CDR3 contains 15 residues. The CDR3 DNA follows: TGTGCCAGCAGCCACAGGGGGGTCTATAAAGAGACCCAGTACTTC. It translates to CASSHRGVYKETQYF.

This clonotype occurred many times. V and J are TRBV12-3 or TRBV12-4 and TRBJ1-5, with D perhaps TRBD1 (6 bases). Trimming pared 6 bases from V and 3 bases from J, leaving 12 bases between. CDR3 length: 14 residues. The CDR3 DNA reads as TGTGCCAGCAGACCGGGACATTACAATCAGCCCCAGCATTTT. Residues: CASRPGHYNQPQHF.

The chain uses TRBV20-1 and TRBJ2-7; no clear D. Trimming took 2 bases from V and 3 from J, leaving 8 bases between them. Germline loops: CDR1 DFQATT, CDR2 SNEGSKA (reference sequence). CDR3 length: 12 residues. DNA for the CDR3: TGCAGTGCTAGACCCGTATTCTACGAGCAGTACTTC. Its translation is CSARPVFYEQYF.